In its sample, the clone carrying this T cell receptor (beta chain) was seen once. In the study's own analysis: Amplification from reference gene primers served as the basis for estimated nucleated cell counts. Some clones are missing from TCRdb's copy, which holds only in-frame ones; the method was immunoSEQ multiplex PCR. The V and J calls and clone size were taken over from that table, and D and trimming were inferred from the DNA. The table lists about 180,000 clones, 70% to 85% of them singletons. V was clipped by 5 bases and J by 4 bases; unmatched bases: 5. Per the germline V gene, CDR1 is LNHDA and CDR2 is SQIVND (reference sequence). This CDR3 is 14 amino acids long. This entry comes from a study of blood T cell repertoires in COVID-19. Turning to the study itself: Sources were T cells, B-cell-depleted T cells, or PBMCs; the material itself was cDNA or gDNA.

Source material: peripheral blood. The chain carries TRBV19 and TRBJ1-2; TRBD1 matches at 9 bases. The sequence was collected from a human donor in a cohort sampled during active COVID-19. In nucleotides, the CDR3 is TGTGCCAGTAGTCCTCGGGACAGGGTCTATGGCTACACCTTC. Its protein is CASSPRDRVYGYTF.